Each of the 29 T cell receptor beta chains below was sequenced from the same sample in a study of shared clonotypes between healthy human individuals (dated by TCRdb to about 2020). The library was generated by the immunoSEQ multiplex PCR assay. In TCRdb, the immuneACCESS table is reduced to in-frame sequences with V and J assigned. These tables do not hold every clone; where another copy was compared, an unresolved V gene accounts for under half, and the others remain unexplained. The sample has roughly 760,000 clones on record, around 72% of them singletons. 1.7% of the sample belongs to the ten largest clones. Input material: memory CD4+ T cells sorted from blood. The sample's cell subset or site, from its label and the paper: CD45RA-negative fraction. The source is a woman aged 30 to 39 in good health.

The rearrangement uses TRBV7-9 and TRBJ2-7; TRBD2 aligns across 8 bases. CDR1 is SEHNR, CDR2 FQNEAQ, per germline (reference sequence). Trimming took 8 bases from V and 4 from J; bases not matched to a gene: 7. This CDR3 is built from 13 residues. The CDR3, as DNA: TGTGCCAGCGAAACTAGCGGAGGATACGAGCAGTACTTC. Translation gives CASETSGGYEQYF. Variable domain in full (rest from reference TRBV7-9 and TRBJ2-7): DTGVSQNPRHKITKRGQNVTFRCDPISEHNRLYWYRQTLGQGPEFLTYFQNEAQLEKSRLLSDRFSAERPKGSFSTLEIQRTEQGDSAMYLCASETSGGYEQYFGPGTRLTVT.

The genes are TRBV19 and TRBJ2-5; D not resolved. V was shortened by 5 bases and J by 2 bases, with 9 bases between the two germline ends. Germline values: CDR1 LNHDA, CDR2 SQIVND (reference sequence). The CDR3 is 13 residues long. CDR3 in amino acids: CASSHNSQETQYF. The CDR3 nucleotides read TGTGCCAGTAGTCATAACAGTCAAGAGACCCAGTACTTC.

The chain has TRBV18 and TRBJ1-2; 7 bases fit TRBD1. Unmatched junction bases numbered 8, after V lost 6 bases and J lost 4 bases. The germline V gene encodes CDR1 KGHSH and CDR2 LQKENI. This CDR3 spans 14 amino acids. This CDR3 is CASSPGTVRYGYTF. CDR3 in DNA: TGTGCCAGCTCCCCCGGGACAGTACGCTATGGCTACACCTTC. The variable domain in full, with the rest retrieved from reference TRBV18 and TRBJ1-2, is NAGVMQNPRHLVRRRGQEARLRCSPMKGHSHVYWYRQLPEEGLKFMVYLQKENIIDESGMPKERFSAEFPKEGPSILRIQQVVRGDSAAYFCASSPGTVRYGYTFGSGTRLTVV.

The chain employs TRBV30 and TRBJ2-5; 7 bases fit TRBD1. The CDR3 totals 12 residues. V gave up 8 bases and J gave up 3 bases; unmatched junction bases: 6. Germline V gene sequence: CDR1 GTSNPN, CDR2 SVGIG (reference sequence). This chain's CDR3 is CAADRVEETQYF. The CDR3 DNA reads as TGTGCCGCAGACAGGGTGGAAGAGACCCAGTACTTC.

This clone was counted once. The CDR3 here is CASSPLGAKNIQYF. CDR3 DNA: TGTGCCAGCAGTCCCTTAGGAGCCAAAAACATTCAGTACTTC. The genes are TRBV28 and TRBJ2-4, with unresolved D. There are 14 residues in the CDR3. Trimming removed 5 bases from V and 0 bases from J, with 8 bases in between. From germline, CDR1 is MDHEN and CDR2 SYDVKM.

This chain uses TRBV6-1 with TRBJ1-4, with D perhaps matching TRBD1 (5 bases). The V end was cut by 7 bases, the J end by 8 bases, with 20 bases between. CDR1 and CDR2 from the germline V gene are MNHNS and SASEGT. This CDR3 contains 15 residues. The CDR3 DNA sequence: TGTGCCAGCACCGAATGGGGGGGGACGCGGGAAAAACTGTTTTTT. It specifies CASTEWGGTREKLFF.

The rearrangement uses TRBV5-1 and TRBJ2-1, with D possibly being TRBD1 or TRBD2 (5 bases each). The CDR3 totals 12 residues. The V gene lost 2 bases and the J gene lost 8 bases, with 8 bases spanning the gap. The V gene's germline CDR1 is SGHRS and CDR2 YFSETQ. In nucleotides, the CDR3 is TGCGCCAGCAGCTTCGTGGGGGATGAGCAGTTCTTC. Protein sequence: CASSFVGDEQFF.

The rearrangement joins TRBV7-8 to TRBJ1-1; 7 bases match TRBD1. CDR1 is SGHVS, CDR2 FQNEAQ, per germline. The CDR3 is 14 amino acids. J lost 7 bases, V lost 5 bases, and 10 bases had no gene match. The CDR3 nucleotides are TGTGCCAGCAGCGCTCAGGGGGGAAGAATTGAAGCTTTCTTT. Translated: CASSAQGGRIEAFF. Full variable domain (rest looked up from reference TRBV7-8 and TRBJ1-1): GAGVSQSPRYKVAKRGQDVALRCDPISGHVSLFWYQQALGQGPEFLTYFQNEAQLDKSGLPSDRFFAERPEGSVSTLKIQRTQQEDSAVYLCASSAQGGRIEAFFGQGTRLTVV.

This clone was seen a handful of times. This sequence joins TRBV5-4 and TRBJ2-3, with 14 bases lining up with TRBD2. Trimming took 4 bases from V and 5 from J; bases not matched to a gene: 9. The germline V gene has CDR1 SGHNT and CDR2 YYREEE (reference sequence). The CDR3 contains 17 residues. CDR3 sequence (DNA): TGTGCCAGCAGCGGCTATGGACTAGCGGGGGGAGGAGATACGCAGTATTTT. It specifies CASSGYGLAGGGDTQYF.

The V call is TRBV28, the J call TRBJ2-2; tentatively, D is TRBD1 (6 bases). This CDR3 region has 16 residues. CDR1 and CDR2 (germline): MDHEN, SYDVKM. The V gene lost 3 bases and the J gene lost 6 bases, with 17 bases spanning the gap. The DNA for the CDR3 is TGTGCCAGCAGTTTGGTCAGGGGTGGTTCGGCCGGGGAGCTGTTTTTT. Translating it yields CASSLVRGGSAGELFF.

The V and J genes are TRBV2 and TRBJ1-1; D is possibly TRBD1 (6 bases). CDR3 length equals 14 residues. The ends were cut back, 6 bases at V and 5 bases at J, with 16 bases in the middle. Germline V gives CDR1 SNHLY, CDR2 FYNNEI. CDR3 sequence: CASRNREDGTEAFF. CDR3 DNA: TGTGCCAGCAGGAACAGGGAGGACGGGACTGAAGCTTTCTTT. The full variable domain, completed using reference TRBV2 and TRBJ1-1, is EPEVTQTPSHQVTQMGQEVILRCVPISNHLYFYWYRQILGQKVEFLVSFYNNEISEKSEIFDDQFSVERPDGSNFTLKIRSTKLEDSAMYFCASRNREDGTEAFFGQGTRLTVV.

V gene TRBV16 combines with J gene TRBJ1-1; a possible D gene is TRBD1 (5 bases). CDR1 and CDR2 from the germline V gene are KGHSY and FQNENV. The CDR3 is made up of 15 amino acids. Trimming pared 0 bases from V and 1 base from J, leaving 9 bases between. CDR3 residues: CASSQSEGRNTEAFF. The CDR3 region has the DNA TGTGCCAGCAGCCAATCAGAGGGGCGGAACACTGAAGCTTTCTTT.

This clone has a single count. V and J are TRBV28 and TRBJ1-1; D ambiguous. The germline V gene has CDR1 MDHEN and CDR2 SYDVKM. This CDR3 is built from 12 residues. Trimming removed 3 bases from V and 7 bases from J, with 9 bases in between. CDR3 coding DNA: TGTGCCAGCAGTTTTTGGGGAGGTGAAGCTTTCTTT. It encodes CASSFWGGEAFF. Looking up the rest from reference TRBV28 and TRBJ1-1 gives the full variable domain: DVKVTQSSRYLVKRTGEKVFLECVQDMDHENMFWYRQDPGLGLRLIYFSYDVKMKEKGDIPEGYSVSREKKERFSLILESASTNQTSMYLCASSFWGGEAFFGQGTRLTVV.

V is TRBV2 and J is TRBJ1-3; TRBD1 aligns across 8 bases. The J segment lost 0 bases and the V segment lost 7 bases, leaving 11 bases of the junction unmatched. CDR1 is SNHLY, CDR2 FYNNEI, per germline. This CDR3 spans 17 amino acids. CDR3 in DNA: TGTGCCAGCAATATTTGGGGACAGGCGCTCTCTGGAAACACCATATATTTT. Translating gives CASNIWGQALSGNTIYF.

In this sample, this clone turned up once. The chain is built from TRBV28 and TRBJ1-5, with no clear D. With 3 bases removed from V and 0 bases from J, the gap between germline ends came to 21 bases. This CDR3 region has 19 residues. Germline V gene lookup returns CDR1 MDHEN and CDR2 SYDVKM. DNA of the CDR3: TGTGCCAGCAGTTTGTCACCCCCAGGCTGGTTAGGTAGCAATCAGCCCCAGCATTTT. This encodes CASSLSPPGWLGSNQPQHF.

This clone was seen a handful of times. The chain has TRBV19 and TRBJ2-7, with a weak D call TRBD1 (5 bases). V gave up 3 bases and J gave up 0 bases, with 12 bases separating them. CDR3 length equals 15 residues. Germline V gives CDR1 LNHDA, CDR2 SQIVND (reference sequence). The CDR3: CASSILQGSSYEQYF. The CDR3 nucleotides read TGTGCCAGTAGTATTCTCCAGGGTAGCTCCTACGAGCAGTACTTC.

At least ten counts were recorded for this clone. The chain has TRBV25-1 and TRBJ1-1, with TRBD1 identical over 9 bases. Germline assignment: CDR1 MGHDK and CDR2 SYGVNS. The CDR3 totals 14 residues. V trimming: 6 bases; J trimming: 4 bases; junction bases outside the gene matches: 6. The CDR3 DNA sequence: TGTGCCAGCAGGGATACAGGGGGCCGCACTGAAGCTTTCTTT. As protein: CASRDTGGRTEAFF. Full variable domain (missing parts from reference TRBV25-1 and TRBJ1-1): EADIYQTPRYLVIGTGKKITLECSQTMGHDKMYWYQQDPGMELHLIHYSYGVNSTEKGDLSSESTVSRIRTEHFPLTLESARPSHTSQYLCASRDTGGRTEAFFGQGTRLTVV.

This chain joins TRBV5-1 and TRBJ1-3; D might be TRBD1 (6 bases). This CDR3 spans 15 amino acids. The ends were cut back, 0 bases at V and 6 bases at J, with 13 bases in the middle. Germline assignment: CDR1 SGHRS and CDR2 YFSETQ. The CDR3 loop is CASSLAGGSENTIYF. The CDR3 bases are TGCGCCAGCAGCTTGGCCGGGGGCTCGGAAAACACCATATATTTT.

This clone was detected only a few times. The V call is TRBV11-2, the J call TRBJ1-2, with D maybe TRBD1 (6 bases). The CDR3 sequence is 14 residues long. The V end was cut by 5 bases, the J end by 6 bases, with 16 bases between. CDR1 is SGHAT, CDR2 FQNNGV, per germline. The CDR3 protein is CASSPGGAGDGYTF. The CDR3 DNA reads as TGTGCCAGCAGCCCCGGGGGGGCAGGGGATGGCTACACCTTC.

This clone was seen a single time. This CDR3 reads CSVRDSDEPQHF. The CDR3 DNA is TGCAGCGTTCGGGACAGCGATGAGCCCCAGCATTTT. The chain employs TRBV29-1 and TRBJ1-5; 7 bases line up with TRBD1. The length of the CDR3 is 12 residues. J lost 8 bases, V lost 5 bases, and 6 bases had no gene match. CDR1 is SQVTM, CDR2 ANQGSEA, per germline.

The rearrangement joins TRBV25-1 to TRBJ2-6; D is possibly TRBD2 (5 bases). Germline lookup yields CDR1 MGHDK and CDR2 SYGVNS. V gave up 3 bases and J gave up 3 bases, with 9 bases separating them. CDR3 length: 15 residues. CDR3 amino acids: CASSDDGNGANVLTF. The CDR3 DNA is TGTGCCAGCAGTGATGACGGGAATGGGGCCAACGTCCTGACTTTC.

This clone was recorded only once. The chain joins TRBV2 to TRBJ1-3; 7 nucleotides line up with TRBD1. Germline trimming cut 6 bases from V and 0 bases from J; bases unmatched to any gene: 5. The CDR3 totals 15 residues. Germline CDR1 is SNHLY and CDR2 is FYNNEI. The CDR3 nucleotides are TGTGCCAGCAGGGCCGACAGGGTCTCTGGAAACACCATATATTTT. Translating it yields CASRADRVSGNTIYF.

This clone was seen a handful of times. The chain combines TRBV28 with TRBJ1-2, with D possibly TRBD1 on 5 matching bases. V was clipped by 6 bases and J by 1 base, with 18 bases between them. Per the germline V gene, CDR1 is MDHEN and CDR2 is SYDVKM. The CDR3 totals 16 residues. CDR3 amino acids: CASRSLQGHDNYGYTF. CDR3 sequence (DNA): TGTGCCAGCAGGAGTCTACAAGGACACGATAACTATGGCTACACCTTC.

This chain uses TRBV5-1 with TRBJ1-3; D is unresolved. V was cut by 0 bases and J by 0 bases, with 7 bases left in between. This CDR3 contains 15 residues. In germline, CDR1 is SGHRS, CDR2 YFSETQ. The CDR3 DNA is TGCGCCAGCAGCTTGGACAGCCTCTCTGGAAACACCATATATTTT. Protein: CASSLDSLSGNTIYF.

This clone appeared a few times. This chain connects TRBV28 to TRBJ2-7; 12 bases match TRBD2. The trim removed 5 bases at V and 4 bases at J, leaving 9 bases unmatched. Looked up from germline, CDR1 is MDHEN and CDR2 is SYDVKM. The CDR3 has 16 amino acids. The CDR3 bases are TGTGCCAGCAGTGTCTCAACTAGCGGGAGGAAGTACGAGCAGTACTTC. It is translated as CASSVSTSGRKYEQYF.

The rearrangement joins TRBV19 to TRBJ2-7; D gene ambiguous. This CDR3 spans 13 amino acids. V was pared by 4 bases and J by 6 bases, with 13 bases between. Germline V CDR1 and CDR2: LNHDA, SQIVND (reference sequence). CDR3 loop: CASSNSGLGEQYF. CDR3 nucleotides: TGTGCCAGTAGTAACTCCGGGTTGGGCGAGCAGTACTTC.

J is TRBJ1-2 and V is TRBV18, with unresolved D. CDR1 and CDR2 (germline): KGHSH, LQKENI. This CDR3 comprises 14 residues. V was clipped by 5 bases and J by 8 bases, with 18 bases between them. DNA for the CDR3: TGTGCCAGCTCAGAATACTCGGGAGATCGGGGCTACACCTTC. Translating it yields CASSEYSGDRGYTF.

This clone was detected only once. The J gene is TRBJ1-1, the V gene TRBV2, with no clear D. V lost 2 bases, J lost 1 base, and 8 bases lay in between. CDR3 length: 14 amino acids. Looked up from germline, CDR1 is SNHLY and CDR2 is FYNNEI. The CDR3 bases are TGTGCCAGCAGTGAACTAATCCGGAACACTGAAGCTTTCTTT. Protein product: CASSELIRNTEAFF.

This clone was recorded a few times. Other nucleotide sequences from this sample produce the same CDR3. This rearrangement joins TRBV6-1 to TRBJ1-1; maybe TRBD1 (5 bases). The CDR3 sequence is 13 residues long. Germline CDR1 MNHNS, CDR2 SASEGT. V gave up 6 bases and J gave up 3 bases, with 11 bases separating them. CDR3 loop: CASSLEGHTEAFF. The DNA of the CDR3 is TGTGCCAGCAGCCTGGAGGGGCACACTGAAGCTTTCTTT.